One and the same sample provided the 14 T cell receptor beta chains below, sequenced in a study of blood T cell repertoires in COVID-19 (TCRdb year 2020). The library relied on the immunoSEQ multiplex PCR assay. The immuneACCESS repertoire file appears here via TCRdb, limited to in-frame rearrangements. These files lack a portion of the clones; in checked studies, under half of the deficit traces to unresolved V genes, and the cause of the others is not known. The sample table shows about 320,000 clones, and around nine tenths are seen once. The ten top clones hold 2.6% of the sample. Source material: PBMCs or T cells enriched from blood (not recorded which). All receptors come from a man aged 55 to 70 who had recovered from COVID-19.

The chain links TRBV5-1 to TRBJ2-5; 8 bases fit TRBD2. Germline trimming cut 4 bases from V and 3 bases from J; bases unmatched to any gene: 8. This CDR3 has 15 amino acids. Germline lookup yields CDR1 SGHRS and CDR2 YFSETQ. The CDR3 is CASSGSGGREETQYF. In DNA form, the CDR3 reads TGCGCCAGCAGCGGCTCGGGGGGGCGAGAAGAGACCCAGTACTTC.

This clone was counted once. CDR3 nucleotides: TGCGCCAGCAGCTTGACTGTGAACACTGAAGCTTTCTTT. Protein: CASSLTVNTEAFF. The rearrangement joins TRBV5-1 to TRBJ1-1, with D hard to call. This CDR3 is 13 amino acids long. The ends were cut back, 1 base at V and 0 bases at J, with 4 bases in the middle. Germline V gene data show CDR1 as SGHRS and CDR2 as YFSETQ.

Note on this clone: At the DNA level, this CDR3 is encoded by other sequences in the same sample as well. This chain joins TRBV7-9 and TRBJ2-1; the D gene is possibly TRBD1 (6 bases). Germline CDR1 is SEHNR and CDR2 is FQNEAQ (reference sequence). The CDR3 is 12 residues long. Trimming left V 1 base short and J 10 bases short, with 8 bases between. The CDR3 region has the DNA TGTGCCAGCAGCTTAGTGAGGGGGGAGCAGTTCTTC. As protein: CASSLVRGEQFF.

The chain carries TRBV6-1 and TRBJ1-3, with D hard to call. This CDR3 region has 17 residues. Germline V gives CDR1 MNHNS, CDR2 SASEGT. V lost 2 bases, J lost 2 bases, and 16 bases lay in between. The DNA for the CDR3 is TGTGCCAGCAGTGAACCCGCCTCGGGAGGGCCTGGAAACACCATATATTTT. Translation gives CASSEPASGGPGNTIYF.

J is TRBJ1-5 and V is TRBV30; D unclear. The CDR3 runs to 14 residues. Germline values: CDR1 GTSNPN, CDR2 SVGIG (reference sequence). V shed 0 bases and J shed 5 bases, with 11 bases lying between them. The CDR3 DNA sequence: TGTGCCTGGAGTGTACTGGCGGAAGATCAGCCCCAGCATTTT. Amino acids: CAWSVLAEDQPQHF.

The rearrangement joins TRBV11-3 to TRBJ2-1; a weak D match, TRBD1 (6 bases). The CDR3 length is 15 residues. Per germline, CDR1 SGHNT and CDR2 YENEEA. V lost 4 bases and J lost 3, with 13 bases in between. CDR3 sequence: CASSSVRGVYNEQFF. CDR3 sequence (DNA): TGTGCCAGCAGCTCAGTCAGGGGAGTCTACAATGAGCAGTTCTTC.

The chain employs TRBV11-3 and TRBJ1-4; D perhaps matches TRBD1 (5 bases). Germline V gene lookup returns CDR1 SGHNT and CDR2 YENEEA. V shed 2 bases and J shed 4 bases, with 11 bases lying between them. This CDR3 has 15 residues. The DNA for the CDR3 is TGTGCCAGCAGCTTATTCGGCAGGGATAATGAAAAACTGTTTTTT. The encoded protein is CASSLFGRDNEKLFF. The whole variable domain, remainder taken from reference TRBV11-3 and TRBJ1-4, is EAGVVQSPRYKIIEKKQPVAFWCNPISGHNTLYWYLQNLGQGPELLIRYENEEAVDDSQLPKDRFSAERLKGVDSTLKIQPAELGDSAVYLCASSLFGRDNEKLFFGSGTQLSVL.

The J gene is TRBJ2-7, the V gene TRBV27; 9 bases match TRBD2. J gave up 6 bases and V 0 bases, and 0 bases lay outside the gene matches. Germline CDR1 and CDR2: MNHEY and SMNVEV (reference sequence). The CDR3 consists of 13 residues. In nucleotides, the CDR3 is TGTGCCAGCAGTTTATCGCGGGGGGGCGAGCAGTACTTC. It specifies CASSLSRGGEQYF.

The chain is built from TRBV15 and TRBJ1-5; a weak D match, TRBD1 (5 bases). With 0 bases removed from V and 3 bases from J, the gap between germline ends came to 6 bases. Per the germline V gene, CDR1 is LNHNV and CDR2 is YYDKDF (reference sequence). The CDR3 consists of 14 residues. The CDR3, as DNA: TGTGCCACCAGCAGAGAAGGGGACAATCAGCCCCAGCATTTT. It translates to CATSREGDNQPQHF.

The V gene is TRBV3-1 (or the pseudogene TRBV3-2), the J gene TRBJ1-1; D remains ambiguous. The CDR3 length is 12 residues. Germline CDR1 LGHDT, CDR2 YNNKEL (reference sequence). The V end was cut by 1 base, the J end by 6 bases, with 6 bases between. The CDR3 DNA sequence: TGTGCCAGCAGCCAAGGACGGGCTGAAGCTTTCTTT. Its protein product is CASSQGRAEAFF.

The V and J genes are TRBV3-1 (or the pseudogene TRBV3-2) and TRBJ1-5; 7 nucleotides match TRBD1. J gave up 1 base and V 6 bases, and 3 bases lay outside the gene matches. In germline, CDR1 is LGHDT, CDR2 YNNKEL (reference sequence). The CDR3 consists of 14 residues. Here the CDR3 DNA reads TGTGCCAGCAGTCTGGGACAGAGCAATCAGCCCCAGCATTTT. It is translated as CASSLGQSNQPQHF.

The V and J genes are TRBV5-4 and TRBJ2-2; 8 bases align to TRBD1. Per the germline V gene, CDR1 is SGHNT and CDR2 is YYREEE (reference sequence). The CDR3 length is 15 residues. Trimming cost V 3 bases and J 4 bases; bases outside gene matches: 5. This CDR3 reads CASSSDRVTTGELFF. The CDR3 DNA sequence: TGTGCCAGCAGCTCGGACAGGGTTACCACCGGGGAGCTGTTTTTT.

The V call is TRBV19, the J call TRBJ1-1, with 7 nucleotides matching TRBD1. The CDR3 spans 15 residues. Germline lookup yields CDR1 LNHDA and CDR2 SQIVND (reference sequence). The V and J ends lost 6 bases and 6 bases, in that order; junction bases with no gene match: 13. CDR3 sequence reads: CASRKGTADPAEAFF. The CDR3 region has the DNA TGTGCCAGTAGAAAAGGGACAGCCGATCCAGCTGAAGCTTTCTTT.

The chain joins TRBV5-1 to TRBJ1-3, with 7 bases matching TRBD1. CDR3 length: 15 amino acids. J was trimmed by 4 bases and V by 0 bases; bases with no gene match: 4. The germline gives CDR1 SGHRS, CDR2 YFSETQ. The DNA for the CDR3 is TGCGCCAGCAGCTTGGCGACAGGGACAGGAAACACCATATATTTT. Its translation is CASSLATGTGNTIYF.